This TCR beta chain is from a study of blood T cell repertoires in COVID-19. At the level of the study: The United States, Italy and Spain provided the acute and convalescent COVID-19 samples.

The table came from immunoSEQ multiplex PCR; TCRdb's copy has only in-frame clones and leaves some out. The sample yields fewer than 350,000 clones, about 91% seen once. Enrolment of Seattle patients took place during active infection, and they were followed longitudinally. V gave up 0 bases and J gave up 4 bases, with 9 bases separating them. The germline CDR1 and CDR2 sequences are GTSNPN and SVGIG (reference sequence). This CDR3 has 14 amino acids. The rearrangement joins TRBV30 to TRBJ2-2, with no clear D. The source of this sequence is a man aged 25-45 years with COVID-19, enrolled during active disease. Source material: peripheral blood. CDR3 loop: CAWSVLPTTGELFF. Written as DNA, the CDR3 is TGTGCCTGGAGTGTACTCCCTACCACCGGGGAGCTGTTTTTT.